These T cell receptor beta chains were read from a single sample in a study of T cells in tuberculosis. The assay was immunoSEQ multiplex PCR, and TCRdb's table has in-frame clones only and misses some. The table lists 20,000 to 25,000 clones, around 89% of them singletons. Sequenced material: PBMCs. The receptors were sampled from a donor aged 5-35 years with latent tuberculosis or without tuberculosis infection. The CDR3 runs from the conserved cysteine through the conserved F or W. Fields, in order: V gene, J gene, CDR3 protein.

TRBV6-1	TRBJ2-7	CASSEALRTGVYEQYF
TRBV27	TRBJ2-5	CASSTARRGRYQETQYF
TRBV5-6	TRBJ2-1	CASSLQGTYNEQFF
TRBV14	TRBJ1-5	CASSQGDRGPYSNQPQHF
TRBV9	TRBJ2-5	CASSVELAGAETQYF
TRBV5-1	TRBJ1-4	CASSLTGATTNEKLFF
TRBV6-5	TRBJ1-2	CASREQGRYGYTF
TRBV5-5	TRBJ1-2	CASSLQGFGYGYTF
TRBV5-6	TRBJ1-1	CASSLRAGYGSEAFF
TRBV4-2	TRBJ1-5	CASSQDGTGGQSNQPQHF
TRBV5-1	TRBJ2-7	CASSETGTGEQYF
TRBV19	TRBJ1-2	CASSISFTGEVIGYTF
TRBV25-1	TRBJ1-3	CASSDPISGNTIYF
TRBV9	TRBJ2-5	CASSAWGDGVDQYF
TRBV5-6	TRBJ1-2	CASSLTNYGYTF
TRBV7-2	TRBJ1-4	CASSLSGTAREKLFF
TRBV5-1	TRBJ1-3	CASSLEEGHSGNTIYF